A single sample is the source of the 29 T cell receptor beta chains below, sequenced in a study of T cell changes during pregnancy in multiple sclerosis (dated by TCRdb to 2018 to 2020). The library was produced with the immunoSEQ multiplex PCR assay. Entries here come from immuneACCESS through TCRdb and include only in-frame sequences with V and J called. Some clones fail to appear in such tables; in the studies checked, an unresolved V gene covers under half of the shortfall, and the cause of the remainder is unknown. The sample records around 70,000 clones, approximately 92% of which are singletons. 2% to 2.5% of the sample comes from the top ten. This sample comprised peripheral blood, obtained before pregnancy. Source of these receptors: a female donor with multiple sclerosis, enrolled in a pregnancy study.

The rearrangement joins TRBV5-6 to TRBJ1-5, with D perhaps TRBD1 (5 bases). Germline assignment: CDR1 SGHDT and CDR2 YYEEEE. V was shortened by 0 bases and J by 0 bases, with 13 bases between the two germline ends. The CDR3 sequence is 17 residues long. As DNA, the CDR3 is TGTGCCAGCAGCTTGGCGGCAGGGCCTTATAGCAATCAGCCCCAGCATTTT. It encodes CASSLAAGPYSNQPQHF.

The rearrangement joins TRBV6-1 to TRBJ1-5; possible D gene TRBD1, 6 bases. The CDR3 extends over 15 amino acids. Trimming stripped 6 bases from V and 2 bases from J, with 14 bases between. Germline V gene lookup returns CDR1 MNHNS and CDR2 SASEGT. The CDR3 coding sequence is TGTGCCAGCAGGGGACACACCAGGGGCAATCAGCCCCAGCATTTT. This translates into CASRGHTRGNQPQHF.

The chain links TRBV7-9 to TRBJ2-5; D is unresolved. The V gene's germline CDR1 is SEHNR and CDR2 FQNEAQ (reference sequence). The CDR3 length is 13 residues. Trimming took off 1 base at V and 2 bases at J, with 5 bases between the two ends. CDR3 sequence reads: CASSLGQQETQYF. Written as DNA, the CDR3 is TGTGCCAGCAGCTTAGGGCAACAAGAGACCCAGTACTTC. Full variable domain (missing parts from reference TRBV7-9 and TRBJ2-5): DTGVSQNPRHKITKRGQNVTFRCDPISEHNRLYWYRQTLGQGPEFLTYFQNEAQLEKSRLLSDRFSAERPKGSFSTLEIQRTEQGDSAMYLCASSLGQQETQYFGPGTRLLVL.

This clone occurred once. CDR3 DNA: TGTGCCAGCAGTATCGTTAACACCGGGGAGCTGTTTTTT. Translated, it gives CASSIVNTGELFF. The chain recombines TRBV11-3 with TRBJ2-2; D remains unclear. In germline, CDR1 is SGHNT, CDR2 YENEEA. The ends were cut back, 6 bases at V and 2 bases at J, with 7 bases in the middle. CDR3 size: 13 residues.

The rearrangement joins TRBV14 to TRBJ1-1; 7 nucleotides line up with TRBD1. V lost 4 bases, J lost 9 bases, and 5 bases stayed unmatched. There are 12 residues in the CDR3. Germline V gene data show CDR1 as SGHDN and CDR2 as FVKESK. The CDR3 DNA is TGTGCCAGCAGCCGAGGGACAGCCAAAGCTTTCTTT. Its translation: CASSRGTAKAFF. The variable domain in full, with the rest retrieved from reference TRBV14 and TRBJ1-1, is EAGVTQFPSHSVIEKGQTVTLRCDPISGHDNLYWYRRVMGKEIKFLLHFVKESKQDESGMPNNRFLAERTGGTYSTLKVQPAELEDSGVYFCASSRGTAKAFFGQGTRLTVV.

The chain employs TRBV7-9 and TRBJ1-4; weak D call: TRBD1 (6 bases). The CDR3 runs to 15 residues. V gave up 8 bases and J gave up 0 bases, with 13 bases separating them. Per the germline V gene, CDR1 is SEHNR and CDR2 is FQNEAQ (reference sequence). CDR3 sequence: CASSNRVATNEKLFF. CDR3 coding DNA: TGTGCCAGCTCCAACAGGGTTGCAACTAATGAAAAACTGTTTTTT. Supplemented by reference TRBV7-9 and TRBJ1-4, the full variable domain reads DTGVSQNPRHKITKRGQNVTFRCDPISEHNRLYWYRQTLGQGPEFLTYFQNEAQLEKSRLLSDRFSAERPKGSFSTLEIQRTEQGDSAMYLCASSNRVATNEKLFFGSGTQLSVL.

The V and J genes are TRBV5-4 and TRBJ1-1, with D maybe TRBD1 (5 bases). Germline values: CDR1 SGHNT, CDR2 YYREEE (reference sequence). The V and J ends lost 4 bases and 7 bases respectively, with 14 bases between them. The CDR3 loop spans 13 amino acids. CDR3 nucleotide sequence: TGTGCCAGCAGCCATGCCCCAGGGTTTGAAGCTTTCTTT. This translates into CASSHAPGFEAFF.

The chain links TRBV10-3 to TRBJ2-1; 7 nucleotides line up with TRBD2. Germline V lookup: CDR1 ENHRY, CDR2 SYGVKD. Germline trimming cut 3 bases from V and 9 bases from J; bases unmatched to any gene: 11. CDR3 length equals 15 residues. The CDR3 loop is CAISDPPSGRVEQFF. The CDR3 DNA reads as TGTGCCATCAGTGACCCCCCTAGCGGAAGGGTTGAGCAGTTCTTC.

The chain recombines TRBV15 with TRBJ1-3; no clear D. The CDR3 is made up of 15 amino acids. Trimming took off 0 bases at V and 2 bases at J, with 8 bases between the two ends. The germline CDR1 and CDR2 sequences are LNHNV and YYDKDF (reference sequence). As DNA, the CDR3 is TGTGCCACCAGCAGAGATCGAGGGACTGGAAACACCATATATTTT. It specifies CATSRDRGTGNTIYF.

The rearrangement joins TRBV4-3 to TRBJ2-1; tentative D call: TRBD2 (6 bases). Germline CDR1 is LGHNA and CDR2 is YSLEER. V was shortened by 0 bases and J by 1 base, with 16 bases between the two germline ends. The CDR3 is made up of 18 amino acids. The CDR3 sequence: CASSQELRGAGSYNEQFF. The CDR3 DNA reads as TGCGCCAGCAGCCAAGAATTGAGGGGTGCGGGATCCTACAATGAGCAGTTCTTC.

The chain joins TRBV19 to TRBJ2-5; D not certain. Looked up from germline, CDR1 is LNHDA and CDR2 is SQIVND (reference sequence). CDR3 length: 13 amino acids. V was shortened by 3 bases and J by 4 bases, with 9 bases between the two germline ends. The DNA for the CDR3 is TGTGCCAGTAGTATGGGCGACGCAGAGACCCAGTACTTC. Translated, it gives CASSMGDAETQYF.

The chain uses TRBV7-9 and TRBJ2-1; no definite D call. Per germline, CDR1 SEHNR and CDR2 FQNEAQ (reference sequence). The CDR3 extends over 13 amino acids. V was pared by 6 bases and J by 3 bases, with 9 bases between. CDR3 region: CASSPDFYNEQFF. CDR3 DNA: TGTGCCAGCAGTCCTGACTTCTACAATGAGCAGTTCTTC.

CDR3 in amino acids: CASSFDGSGGETQYF. CDR3 DNA sequence: TGTGCCAGCAGCTTTGATGGGAGCGGGGGGGAGACCCAGTACTTC. The gene calls are TRBV11-3 and TRBJ2-5; 9 nucleotides agree with TRBD2. This CDR3 is built from 15 residues. J gave up 5 bases and V 3 bases, and 7 bases lay outside the gene matches. CDR1 and CDR2 from the germline V gene are SGHNT and YENEEA.

The rearrangement uses TRBV7-9 and TRBJ2-7, with 7 bases fitting TRBD2. This CDR3 comprises 14 residues. V dropped 1 base and J dropped 7; count of bases not matched to a gene: 7. Germline CDR1 is SEHNR and CDR2 is FQNEAQ (reference sequence). The CDR3 bases are TGTGCCAGCAGCTTAGGGGCGGGAGTCGGGGAGCAGTACTTC. Translated: CASSLGAGVGEQYF.

The chain recombines TRBV6-6 with TRBJ2-3; 14 nucleotides match TRBD2. Losses at the gene ends were 7 bases for V and 4 bases for J; bases not matched to a gene: 4. The CDR3 is made up of 15 amino acids. Germline V gene data show CDR1 as MNHNY and CDR2 as SVGAGI (reference sequence). Here the CDR3 reads CASKGLAGGADTQYF. CDR3 in DNA: TGTGCCAGCAAAGGACTAGCGGGAGGAGCAGATACGCAGTATTTT.

V gene TRBV5-8 combines with J gene TRBJ1-1, with D unresolved. Germline V gene lookup returns CDR1 SGHTS and CDR2 YDEGEE. The V end was cut by 2 bases, the J end by 5 bases, with 10 bases between. The CDR3 runs to 13 residues. This CDR3 reads CASSLMIETEAFF. The CDR3 DNA follows: TGTGCCAGCAGCTTAATGATAGAAACTGAAGCTTTCTTT.

This clone was picked up one time. The chain employs TRBV7-9 and TRBJ1-3; D remains unclear. Germline values: CDR1 SEHNR, CDR2 FQNEAQ (reference sequence). Trimming stripped 5 bases from V and 0 bases from J, with 11 bases between. The length of the CDR3 is 15 residues. CDR3 in DNA: TGTGCCAGCAGCCCCACTTTCTCCTCTGGAAACACCATATATTTT. It is translated as CASSPTFSSGNTIYF.

The chain joins TRBV28 to TRBJ2-3; the D gene is possibly TRBD2 (6 bases). The germline gives CDR1 MDHEN, CDR2 SYDVKM. The CDR3 extends over 14 amino acids. Trimming pared 6 bases from V and 2 bases from J, leaving 12 bases between. As DNA, the CDR3 is TGTGCCAGCAGCCCCCCGGGGGTCACAGATACGCAGTATTTT. Protein product: CASSPPGVTDTQYF.

This clone was observed a handful of times. The chain couples TRBV5-5 to TRBJ1-1; maybe TRBD1 (5 bases). The CDR3 sequence is 13 residues long. The V end lost 0 bases, the J end lost 4 bases, and 7 bases lay between the germline ends. Germline assignment: CDR1 SGHKS and CDR2 YYEKEE (reference sequence). The CDR3 DNA is TGTGCCAGCAGCTTGGCAGGGCGCACTGAAGCTTTCTTT. It yields the protein CASSLAGRTEAFF. Filled out from reference TRBV5-5 and TRBJ1-1, the complete variable domain reads DAGVTQSPTHLIKTRGQQVTLRCSPISGHKSVSWYQQVLGQGPQFIFQYYEKEERGRGNFPDRFSARQFPNYSSELNVNALLLGDSALYLCASSLAGRTEAFFGQGTRLTVV.

The chain joins TRBV7-2 to TRBJ2-1; D is possibly TRBD2 (5 bases). This CDR3 is built from 16 residues. V lost 2 bases and J lost 8, with 19 bases in between. CDR1 is SGHTA, CDR2 FQGNSA, per germline. CDR3 coding DNA: TGTGCCAGCAGCTTACCCATCCTAGCTCAACCCTATGAGCAGTTCTTC. It yields the protein CASSLPILAQPYEQFF.

J is TRBJ2-5 and V is TRBV7-2; D gene uncertain. V dropped 4 bases and J dropped 2 bases, with 14 bases sitting between them. CDR3 size: 15 residues. In germline, CDR1 is SGHTA, CDR2 FQGNSA. The CDR3 region is CASSSTPTNQETQYF. The CDR3 DNA is TGTGCCAGCAGCTCCACACCGACAAATCAAGAGACCCAGTACTTC.

V usage is TRBV11-2 and J usage is TRBJ2-3; D not resolved. Germline V gene sequence: CDR1 SGHAT, CDR2 FQNNGV. V shed 5 bases and J shed 10 bases, with 19 bases lying between them. CDR3 length: 14 amino acids. CDR3 in DNA: TGTGCCAGCAGCCTTGGTGTCACCAGGAATGCGCAGTATTTT. Protein sequence: CASSLGVTRNAQYF.

This chain links TRBV7-3 with TRBJ2-7, with 12 bases that match TRBD2. This CDR3 contains 16 residues. The trim removed 2 bases at V and 0 bases at J, leaving 2 bases unmatched. The germline CDR1 and CDR2 sequences are SGHTA and FQGTGA. CDR3 sequence: CASSLSTSGSSYEQYF. In nucleotides, the CDR3 is TGTGCCAGCAGCTTATCGACTAGCGGGAGCTCCTACGAGCAGTACTTC.

This chain links TRBV29-1 with TRBJ2-7, with D possibly matching TRBD2 (5 bases). Trimming pared 2 bases from V and 3 bases from J, leaving 17 bases between. The CDR3 is 15 amino acids. Per the germline V gene, CDR1 is SQVTM and CDR2 is ANQGSEA. DNA for the CDR3: TGCAGCGTTGAAAGTGAGGGAGAGGAGCTCTACGAGCAGTACTTC. Protein sequence: CSVESEGEELYEQYF.

The chain combines TRBV19 with TRBJ1-5; D gene uncertain. Germline values: CDR1 LNHDA, CDR2 SQIVND (reference sequence). V lost 6 bases and J lost 3, with 12 bases in between. CDR3 size: 14 residues. The CDR3, as DNA: TGTGCCAGTAGATTGCAGGCAATCAATCAGCCCCAGCATTTT. This codes for CASRLQAINQPQHF.

V gene TRBV25-1 combines with J gene TRBJ2-4, with D perhaps matching TRBD1 (6 bases). Germline V gene sequence: CDR1 MGHDK, CDR2 SYGVNS. CDR3 length equals 16 residues. Trimming took off 3 bases at V and 3 bases at J, with 15 bases between the two ends. This CDR3 is CASSDELRGNKNIQYF. The CDR3 nucleotides read TGTGCCAGCAGTGACGAACTCAGGGGAAACAAAAACATTCAGTACTTC.

This clone occurred once. V gene TRBV13 combines with J gene TRBJ2-7; 10 bases are a match to TRBD2. The germline CDR1 and CDR2 sequences are PRHDT and FYEKMQ (reference sequence). V lost 5 bases and J lost 5; bases outside the gene matches: 9. CDR3 length: 15 amino acids. The CDR3 spells CASSTRLAGSDEQYF. CDR3 DNA sequence: TGTGCCAGCAGCACCCGACTAGCGGGCTCTGACGAGCAGTACTTC.

The chain combines TRBV15 with TRBJ2-6; D remains ambiguous. CDR1 is LNHNV and CDR2 is YYDKDF in the germline V gene (reference sequence). With 1 base removed from V and 0 bases from J, the gap between germline ends came to 4 bases. The CDR3 has 15 residues. In DNA form, the CDR3 reads TGTGCCACCAGCAGAGGAGGCTCTGGGGCCAACGTCCTGACTTTC. Protein product: CATSRGGSGANVLTF.

This clone was found once. The rearrangement uses TRBV27 and TRBJ2-1, with 11 nucleotides matching TRBD2. Germline CDR1 is MNHEY and CDR2 is SMNVEV (reference sequence). J gave up 5 bases and V 5 bases, and 8 bases lay outside the gene matches. CDR3 size: 16 residues. The CDR3 reads CASSNPGLAENNEQFF. CDR3 nucleotides: TGTGCCAGCAGTAACCCGGGACTAGCGGAGAACAATGAGCAGTTCTTC.